Listed below are T cell receptor beta chains from one sample, sequenced in a study of blood T cell repertoires in COVID-19. Libraries were prepared by immunoSEQ multiplex PCR; TCRdb keeps only in-frame clonotypes and omits some of them. Among 150,000 or so clones, 85% to 90% were seen once, and the ten largest hold less than 8%. Material for sequencing was PBMCs or T cells enriched from blood (not recorded which). The receptors were sampled from a woman in her fifties or sixties who had recovered from COVID-19. Each CDR3 is given with its conserved first and last residue. The D gene is left open where the match is weak.

V: TRBV7-2
D: TRBD1
CDR3: CASSLTPGQGAKGHF

V: TRBV2
D: TRBD2
CDR3: CASLPRGLGNIQYF

V: TRBV7-9
D: TRBD1
CDR3: CATSTGDPTTNEKLFF

V: TRBV7-2
D: TRBD1
CDR3: CASSLTGTGGHEQFF

V: TRBV7-2
D: NA
CDR3: CASSFMGALTYGYTF

V: TRBV5-1
D: NA
CDR3: CASSSRGGNGNSPLHF

V: TRBV5-1
D: NA
CDR3: CASSLGGASGEQYF

V: TRBV6-5
D: TRBD2
CDR3: CASSYSVVAGGETQYF

V: TRBV7-3
D: TRBD2
CDR3: CASSRTSGHNEQFF

V: TRBV6-5
D: TRBD1
CDR3: CASSRDRVGNTIYF

V: TRBV18
D: NA
CDR3: CASSQRGGGPNYGYTF

V: TRBV6-2/TRBV6-3
D: TRBD1
CDR3: CASTPLRDSLNTEAFF

V: TRBV29-1
D: NA
CDR3: CSVRAGNLNTGELFF

V: TRBV5-5
D: NA
CDR3: CASSLPGGQNEQFF

V: TRBV14
D: NA
CDR3: CASSQDGLRVAFF

V: TRBV4-1
D: TRBD1
CDR3: CASSPQDRGDGYTF

V: TRBV19
D: NA
CDR3: CASSRQFGPIEQFF

V: TRBV9
D: NA
CDR3: CASALTGTLQETQYF

V: TRBV7-2
D: NA
CDR3: CASSLEGRAEEKLFF

V: TRBV7-8
D: NA
CDR3: CASSLANRVGTEAFF

V: TRBV7-3
D: TRBD2
CDR3: CASSFGAGLYEQYF

V: TRBV7-9
D: NA
CDR3: CASSLAFKGEETQYF

V: TRBV9
D: TRBD1
CDR3: CASSVPGQSDSPLHF